This record concerns one T cell receptor (beta chain) sequence. The CDR3 extends over 15 amino acids. Germline-derived CDR1 and CDR2 are LNHDA and SQIVND (reference sequence). V was pared by 2 bases and J by 0 bases, with 3 bases of the junction left unmatched. Some clones are missing from TCRdb's copy, which holds only in-frame ones; the method was immunoSEQ multiplex PCR. The sample records some 1,900,000 clones, approximately 94% being singletons. Naive CD8 cells lacked CD45RO and underwent positive selection for CCR7, leaving out terminally differentiated effector memory CD45RA+ cells. The sample comes from a study of shared clonotypes between healthy human individuals.

The rearrangement links TRBV19 to TRBJ1-1; 7 positions agree with TRBD1. This TCR came from a man aged 18 to 35 in good health. Source material: naive CD8+ T cells sorted from blood. CDR3 nucleotides: TGTGCCAGTAGTATACTCGACAGGGTGAACACTGAAGCTTTCTTT. It codes for CASSILDRVNTEAFF.